What follows describes a single TCR beta chain. What it binds is not known. This specimen belongs to a study of CXCR3-negative and CXCR3-positive naive CD8 T cells. General study points: CD5 surface expression was similar among naive subsets, and TCR strength was estimated by inference from TRB CDR3 properties. High diversity, comparable across both naive subsets, contrasted with much lower diversity in memory CD8+ cells.

Libraries were UMI-labeled 5' RACE TRB cDNA. TCRdb reprocessed the 5' RACE reads; each CDR3 protein has one entry and no DNA is given. The table lists about 66,000 distinct CDR3 sequences. CDR3 length: 12 amino acids. Germline V gene sequence: CDR1 MDHEN, CDR2 SYDVKM. Triplicate approximately 280,000-cell sorts were made of each CD8+ T cell subset. The chain links TRBV28 to TRBJ2-7; the TCRdb D gene call, TRBD1, has no DNA to confirm it. Sample: naive CXCR3- CD8+ T cells from blood. The subset here: CD45RO-CCR7+CD27+CD95- naive CD8+ T cells lacking CXCR3 (TNR3-). The sequence came from a human donor in good health. Some clones in this sample may be carry-over from other donors' samples. Here the CDR3 reads CASSLTGTEQYF.